The 21 T cell receptor beta chains listed next were all sequenced from one sample in a study of blood T cells in healthy people across ages (dated by TCRdb to between 2015 and 2016). Libraries were constructed by 5' RACE. TCRdb shows the sequencer as Illumina HiSeq 2500. A second PCR of roughly 7 to 11 cycles was performed with a sample-barcoded 5' primer and a J-beta primer mix. Through fastp at Q25 and MiXCR, TCRdb rebuilt clones from the public reads, retaining in-frame beta chains. Records with the same CDR3 protein are collapsed into one entry carrying the most frequent genes and DNA. This sample gives about 1.1 million distinct CDR3 sequences in total; roughly two fifths of them show up just once. The ten largest clones add up to under 15% of the sample. The source material was blood. These receptors were obtained from a young man in good health.

CDR3 DNA sequence: TGTGCCAGCGGGGGGTCTCTAGGCGGCTACACCTTC. It encodes CASGGSLGGYTF. The rearrangement joins TRBV2 to TRBJ1-2; tentatively, D is TRBD1 (5 bases). This CDR3 contains 12 residues. V dropped 8 bases and J dropped 8 bases, with 15 bases sitting between them. Germline V CDR1 and CDR2: SNHLY, FYNNEI.

In this sample, this clonotype turned up a few times. The chain uses TRBV28 and TRBJ2-1; 8 nucleotides agree with TRBD1. The CDR3 has 17 amino acids. Per the germline V gene, CDR1 is MDHEN and CDR2 is SYDVKM. V lost 5 bases and J lost 0; bases outside the gene matches: 9. The CDR3 here is CASSDPGQVSSYNEQFF. In DNA form, the CDR3 reads TGTGCCAGCAGTGACCCGGGACAGGTCAGCTCCTACAATGAGCAGTTCTTC.

J is TRBJ1-2 and V is TRBV6-5; 10 positions match TRBD1. Trimming took 0 bases from V and 4 from J; bases not matched to a gene: 5. CDR1 is MNHEY, CDR2 SVGAGI, per germline. The CDR3 loop spans 16 amino acids. Here the CDR3 DNA reads TGTGCCAGCAGTTACTCCCGGGACAGGGGACTCTATGGCTACACCTTC. This sequence encodes CASSYSRDRGLYGYTF.

This rearrangement joins TRBV4-2 to TRBJ2-1; TRBD2 agrees at 7 bases. CDR3 length: 17 residues. J lost 4 bases, V lost 0 bases, and 9 bases had no gene match. Germline V CDR1 and CDR2: LGHNA, YNFKEQ. The CDR3 DNA follows: TGTGCCAGCAGCCAAGATCTCGGGACGGGGGGTTACAATGAGCAGTTCTTC. Amino acid sequence: CASSQDLGTGGYNEQFF.

This clonotype was seen only a few times. V is TRBV14 and J is TRBJ2-2; D not resolved. V was shortened by 0 bases and J by 4 bases, with 9 bases between the two germline ends. Per the germline V gene, CDR1 is SGHDN and CDR2 is FVKESK. The CDR3 length is 15 residues. The CDR3 reads CASSQDSLITGELFF. For the CDR3, the DNA is TGTGCCAGCAGCCAAGATTCGCTGATCACCGGGGAGCTGTTTTTT.

This rearrangement joins TRBV15 to TRBJ1-1, with 10 bases lining up with TRBD1. CDR3 length: 18 residues. The V gene's germline CDR1 is LNHNV and CDR2 YYDKDF (reference sequence). V gave up 0 bases and J gave up 3 bases; unmatched junction bases: 10. The CDR3 nucleotides are TGTGCCACCAGCAGAGATTATGATCCTGGGACAGGGGACACTGAAGCTTTCTTT. Translation gives CATSRDYDPGTGDTEAFF.

This clonotype was detected only a few times. The chain links TRBV5-1 to TRBJ2-5; D remains ambiguous. From germline, CDR1 is SGHRS and CDR2 YFSETQ. V was pared by 0 bases and J by 5 bases, with 11 bases between. The CDR3 is 14 amino acids. As DNA, the CDR3 is TGCGCCAGCAGCTTGGACGGGTATCGGGAGACCCAGTACTTC. It translates to CASSLDGYRETQYF.

The chain links TRBV7-2 to TRBJ2-3, with D maybe TRBD2 (5 bases). CDR1 and CDR2 from the germline V gene are SGHTA and FQGNSA. The V and J ends lost 6 bases and 3 bases respectively, with 13 bases between them. The CDR3 runs to 14 residues. The CDR3, as DNA: TGTGCCAGCAGATACGGGGTGACGACAGATACGCAGTATTTT. Translating it yields CASRYGVTTDTQYF.

CDR3 nucleotides: TGCAGTGCTAGAGTATCGAGCGGGGTAGATACGCAGTATTTT. It specifies CSARVSSGVDTQYF. The chain has TRBV20-1 and TRBJ2-3; TRBD2 matches at 7 bases. The germline V gene encodes CDR1 DFQATT and CDR2 SNEGSKA (reference sequence). The CDR3 has 14 amino acids. V gave up 1 base and J gave up 5 bases; unmatched junction bases: 6.

This CDR3 is CSARDRKGVHQPQHF. CDR3 nucleotide sequence: TGCAGTGCTAGAGATCGGAAGGGAGTTCATCAGCCCCAGCATTTT. The V gene is TRBV20-1, the J gene TRBJ1-5; D gene ambiguous. CDR1 and CDR2 from the germline V gene are DFQATT and SNEGSKA (reference sequence). The ends were cut back, 0 bases at V and 5 bases at J, with 14 bases in the middle. This CDR3 has 15 amino acids.

This chain joins TRBV29-1 and TRBJ2-1; possibly TRBD2 for D (6 bases). The CDR3 is made up of 13 amino acids. Trimming shortened V by 6 bases and J by 7 bases, and 16 bases separated the two germline ends. Germline lookup yields CDR1 SQVTM and CDR2 ANQGSEA. This CDR3 reads CSVADGGKNEQFF. In nucleotides, the CDR3 is TGCAGCGTCGCAGACGGGGGAAAGAATGAGCAGTTCTTC.

CDR3: CASSPAGVTDYGYTF. The CDR3 DNA sequence: TGCGCCAGCAGCCCCGCAGGTGTAACCGACTATGGCTACACCTTC. The chain is built from TRBV4-3 and TRBJ1-2; D not resolved. The CDR3 totals 15 residues. Germline V gene lookup returns CDR1 LGHNA and CDR2 YSLEER. The ends were cut back, 4 bases at V and 3 bases at J, with 15 bases in the middle.

This clonotype came up a few times. The chain has TRBV20-1 and TRBJ2-3, with 11 bases that match TRBD2. Trimming at V came to 5 bases and at J to 1 base, leaving 8 bases not matched to a gene. Germline V CDR1 and CDR2: DFQATT, SNEGSKA (reference sequence). The CDR3 totals 16 residues. DNA for the CDR3: TGCAGTGCTCGAAGTTCACTAGCGGGGGGCACAGATACGCAGTATTTT. It encodes CSARSSLAGGTDTQYF.

This clonotype appeared a few times. This chain joins TRBV20-1 and TRBJ1-2; unclear D gene. The V end was cut by 1 base, the J end by 4 bases, with 13 bases between. Looked up from germline, CDR1 is DFQATT and CDR2 is SNEGSKA (reference sequence). The CDR3 is 14 residues long. CDR3 nucleotides: TGCAGTGCTAGAGCCCCGCAGGAGAGCTATGGCTACACCTTC. This translates into CSARAPQESYGYTF.

This CDR3 reads CASSLLTGGSDTQYF. The CDR3 DNA sequence: TGTGCCAGCAGCTTGCTGACAGGGGGCTCAGATACGCAGTATTTT. The V call is TRBV5-6, the J call TRBJ2-3; 10 positions agree with TRBD1. CDR1 and CDR2 (germline): SGHDT, YYEEEE. After removal of 1 base from V and 4 bases from J, the junction contained 3 bases not matched to a gene. This CDR3 has 15 amino acids.

This clonotype has more than one count but fewer than ten. The chain joins TRBV20-1 to TRBJ1-6; D is uncertain. V was trimmed by 5 bases and J by 5 bases, leaving 13 bases between them. The CDR3 has 14 amino acids. Per germline, CDR1 DFQATT and CDR2 SNEGSKA (reference sequence). CDR3 protein: CSASPGPHNSPLHF. CDR3 nucleotides: TGCAGTGCTTCCCCAGGACCGCATAATTCACCCCTCCACTTT.

This clonotype was observed many times. V gene TRBV5-1 combines with J gene TRBJ1-2, with a tentative D call TRBD1 (5 bases). The V and J ends lost 4 bases and 2 bases respectively, with 9 bases between them. The CDR3 has 13 amino acids. Germline CDR1 is SGHRS and CDR2 is YFSETQ. CDR3 protein: CASSVDINYGYTF. The CDR3 region has the DNA TGCGCCAGCAGCGTGGACATCAACTATGGCTACACCTTC.

This clonotype was seen at least ten times. V usage is TRBV12-3 or TRBV12-4 and J usage is TRBJ2-7, with a weak D call TRBD1 (5 bases). V was pared by 6 bases and J by 2 bases, with 8 bases between. The CDR3 is 12 residues long. The CDR3 coding sequence is TGTGCCAGCAGCCGACAGACCTACGAGCAGTACTTC. This codes for CASSRQTYEQYF.

The V gene is TRBV28, the J gene TRBJ1-5; D unresolved. CDR1 is MDHEN, CDR2 SYDVKM, per germline. V was clipped by 7 bases and J by 5 bases, with 18 bases between them. The CDR3 spans 15 residues. The DNA for the CDR3 is TGTGCCAGCACTTTCCGGGAGACAAACTATCAGCCCCAGCATTTT. Amino acids: CASTFRETNYQPQHF.

This clonotype came up once. The chain links TRBV12-3 or TRBV12-4 to TRBJ1-2, with D perhaps TRBD1 (6 bases). V lost 8 bases to trimming and J lost 11 bases, with 15 bases between them. CDR3 length: 11 amino acids. In nucleotides, the CDR3 is TGTGCCAGCGGAAGACAGGCTTCTTACACCTTC. Its translation: CASGRQASYTF.

The gene calls are TRBV2 and TRBJ1-4; the match to TRBD1 covers 7 bases. V gave up 7 bases and J gave up 0 bases; unmatched junction bases: 11. The CDR3 length is 17 residues. Germline values: CDR1 SNHLY, CDR2 FYNNEI. As DNA, the CDR3 is TGTGCCAGCACCACCTTGGACAGGACGACAACTAATGAAAAACTGTTTTTT. Protein product: CASTTLDRTTTNEKLFF. The variable domain in full, completed from reference TRBV2 and TRBJ1-4, reads EPEVTQTPSHQVTQMGQEVILRCVPISNHLYFYWYRQILGQKVEFLVSFYNNEISEKSEIFDDQFSVERPDGSNFTLKIRSTKLEDSAMYFCASTTLDRTTTNEKLFFGSGTQLSVL.